Listed here is a single T cell receptor beta chain. Trimming removed 0 bases from V and 7 bases from J; junction bases left unmatched: 10. Germline CDR1 is GTSNPN and CDR2 is SVGIG (reference sequence). The CDR3 length is 16 residues. The sample is drawn from a study of blood T cell repertoires in COVID-19. Sequencing was performed with immunoSEQ multiplex PCR; in TCRdb, only in-frame clones are kept and a portion is missing. The repertoire holds some 200,000 clones, with around 83% as singletons. The chain has TRBV30 and TRBJ2-1, with 9 bases lining up with TRBD2. Sequenced material: peripheral blood. This clonotype was sampled from a man aged 50 or older who had recovered from COVID-19. The CDR3 protein is CAWSVRLAGSSNEQFF. DNA for the CDR3: TGTGCCTGGAGTGTACGGCTAGCGGGATCGAGTAATGAGCAGTTCTTC.